This is a list of T cell receptor beta chains from one sample in a study of identical twins. TCRdb re-called the 5' RACE reads with MiXCR, one entry per CDR3 protein. The table has 200,000 to 250,000 distinct CDR3 sequences, 6% to 8.5% seen once. The same sample was also used in a study of yellow fever vaccine responses in identical twins.

The sample comprised CD8+ T cells sorted from blood. The receptors originated from a woman under 30 in good health. Both conserved end residues are trimmed from each CDR3. Each record gives: V gene, J gene, CDR3 protein.

V gene: TRBV28; J gene: TRBJ2-2; CDR3 protein: ASSLGRWHGTTNTGELF
V gene: TRBV5-1; J gene: TRBJ2-7; CDR3 protein: ASSLAWGKDRVNEQY
V gene: TRBV7-8; J gene: TRBJ2-3; CDR3 protein: ASSYGPSTDTQY
V gene: TRBV11-2; J gene: TRBJ2-3; CDR3 protein: ASSFGTGPDTQY
V gene: TRBV4-1; J gene: TRBJ2-3; CDR3 protein: ASSQRLAGGTDTQY
V gene: TRBV28; J gene: TRBJ1-4; CDR3 protein: ASSSLRPGEKLF
V gene: TRBV12-3/TRBV12-4; J gene: TRBJ2-1; CDR3 protein: ASSPPGGGPYNEQF
V gene: TRBV12-3/TRBV12-4; J gene: TRBJ1-2; CDR3 protein: ASSPPGTGVLGGYT
V gene: TRBV2; J gene: TRBJ1-2; CDR3 protein: ASGGRPNYGYT
V gene: TRBV16; J gene: TRBJ2-7; CDR3 protein: ASSQSLAYEQY
V gene: TRBV20-1; J gene: TRBJ2-1; CDR3 protein: SAREGLGIREQF
V gene: TRBV15; J gene: TRBJ1-4; CDR3 protein: ATSPREDLWGEKLF
V gene: TRBV4-1; J gene: TRBJ2-2; CDR3 protein: ASSQWGTTGTTTGELF
V gene: TRBV12-3/TRBV12-4; J gene: TRBJ2-1; CDR3 protein: ASRTRGPHEQF
V gene: TRBV5-4; J gene: TRBJ1-3; CDR3 protein: ASSLQGANGNTIY
V gene: TRBV4-1; J gene: TRBJ1-5; CDR3 protein: ASSQIGQPQH
V gene: TRBV5-1; J gene: TRBJ2-1; CDR3 protein: ASSLAGTLYNEQF
V gene: TRBV12-3/TRBV12-4; J gene: TRBJ2-3; CDR3 protein: ASSPSVGGPDTQY
V gene: TRBV12-3/TRBV12-4; J gene: TRBJ2-1; CDR3 protein: ASSPSDRNNEQF
V gene: TRBV3-1; J gene: TRBJ2-1; CDR3 protein: ASSEAGSEQF
V gene: TRBV20-1; J gene: TRBJ2-1; CDR3 protein: SASSPGSRRDNEQF
V gene: TRBV5-1; J gene: TRBJ1-2; CDR3 protein: ASSSPDGQSYGYT
V gene: TRBV20-1; J gene: TRBJ1-2; CDR3 protein: SARDRTGDYGYT
V gene: TRBV12-3/TRBV12-4; J gene: TRBJ2-7; CDR3 protein: ASSSESSYEQY
V gene: TRBV29-1; J gene: TRBJ2-1; CDR3 protein: SVEGGSRTASYNEQF
V gene: TRBV11-1; J gene: TRBJ2-7; CDR3 protein: ASSPHYPSPPAGVWEQY
V gene: TRBV7-8; J gene: TRBJ2-7; CDR3 protein: ASSPHFEPEQY
V gene: TRBV12-3/TRBV12-4; J gene: TRBJ2-7; CDR3 protein: ASSLGLAGPTH
V gene: TRBV28; J gene: TRBJ2-3; CDR3 protein: ASRHQTRTADTQY
V gene: TRBV4-1; J gene: TRBJ2-7; CDR3 protein: ASSQPLVAGGPHYEQY
V gene: TRBV6-4; J gene: TRBJ2-1; CDR3 protein: ASSGGTENNEQF
V gene: TRBV20-1; J gene: TRBJ2-3; CDR3 protein: SARDEGGTGLGDTQY
V gene: TRBV29-1; J gene: TRBJ1-1; CDR3 protein: SVPLSTEAF
V gene: TRBV12-3/TRBV12-4; J gene: TRBJ2-7; CDR3 protein: ASSFPGRYEQY
V gene: TRBV11-2; J gene: TRBJ2-7; CDR3 protein: ASSSPGTHYEQY
V gene: TRBV5-1; J gene: TRBJ2-7; CDR3 protein: ASSSGDLYEQY
V gene: TRBV28; J gene: TRBJ2-7; CDR3 protein: ASSLATGELSYEQY
V gene: TRBV9; J gene: TRBJ2-1; CDR3 protein: ASSVPQGSHQFSSSYNEQF
V gene: TRBV7-9; J gene: TRBJ2-6; CDR3 protein: ASSLAGPPSGANVLT
V gene: TRBV11-1; J gene: TRBJ2-5; CDR3 protein: ASSLEGDQY
V gene: TRBV2; J gene: TRBJ2-1; CDR3 protein: ATSRDRGKNEQF